Following are 9 T cell receptor beta chains from one sample sequenced in a study of blood T cell repertoires in COVID-19 (dated by TCRdb to 2018 to 2021). The library was obtained by the immunoSEQ multiplex PCR assay. Not all clones reach the TCRdb copy of this immuneACCESS table, which keeps in-frame sequences only. Checked studies attribute under half of the gap to unresolved V genes and leave the rest unexplained. The sample records 190,000 or so clones, 87% of which are singletons. Jointly, the top ten make up more than 2% of the sample. Sample: PBMCs or T cells enriched from blood (not recorded which). Receptors were obtained from a woman younger than 45 who had recovered from COVID-19.

The V gene is TRBV7-8, the J gene TRBJ1-4; D might be TRBD1 (5 bases). The germline gives CDR1 SGHVS, CDR2 FQNEAQ. V lost 0 bases, J lost 7 bases, and 12 bases lay in between. The CDR3 has 15 residues. The CDR3 loop reads CASSLARAMGEKLFF. In DNA form, the CDR3 reads TGTGCCAGCAGCTTAGCCAGGGCGATGGGTGAAAAACTGTTTTTT.

This chain links TRBV27 with TRBJ1-2; TRBD1 matches 7 bases. With V trimmed by 5 bases and J by 4 bases, 10 bases remained unmatched. The CDR3 has 15 residues. Per the germline V gene, CDR1 is MNHEY and CDR2 is SMNVEV (reference sequence). The CDR3 DNA follows: TGTGCCAGCAGTCCATCGACAGGGACGTTCTATGGCTACACCTTC. Translation gives CASSPSTGTFYGYTF.

J is TRBJ1-2 and V is TRBV7-2; possibly TRBD1 for D (6 bases). CDR1 and CDR2 (germline): SGHTA, FQGNSA. The CDR3 runs 17 residues. Trimming pared 5 bases from V and 6 bases from J, leaving 25 bases between. CDR3 sequence: CASSVESRNRAIHGYTF. The CDR3 DNA is TGTGCCAGCAGCGTTGAGTCGAGGAACAGGGCCATCCATGGCTACACCTTC.

The rearrangement links TRBV5-1 to TRBJ1-2; possible D gene TRBD1, 5 bases. V was shortened by 0 bases and J by 7 bases, with 13 bases between the two germline ends. Per germline, CDR1 SGHRS and CDR2 YFSETQ. The length of the CDR3 is 14 residues. CDR3 DNA: TGCGCCAGCAGCTTGGCTGGGGGGACTGGTGGCTACACCTTC. Translation gives CASSLAGGTGGYTF.

The chain joins TRBV7-2 to TRBJ2-7, with 9 bases that match TRBD1. Germline loops: CDR1 SGHTA, CDR2 FQGNSA. The V segment lost 4 bases and the J segment 4 bases; nucleotides outside the gene matches: 8. This CDR3 is 15 amino acids long. CDR3 in amino acids: CASSSGTGYLYEQYF. CDR3 sequence (DNA): TGTGCCAGCAGCTCCGGGACAGGGTATTTGTACGAGCAGTACTTC.

This chain uses TRBV3-1 (or the pseudogene TRBV3-2) with TRBJ2-7; D possibly corresponds to TRBD2 (5 bases). Germline CDR1 and CDR2: LGHDT and YNNKEL (reference sequence). V was trimmed by 0 bases and J by 4 bases, leaving 10 bases between them. This CDR3 has 14 residues. This chain's CDR3 is CASSQEPSFYEQYF. CDR3 bases: TGTGCCAGCAGCCAAGAGCCTAGCTTTTACGAGCAGTACTTC.

The rearrangement uses TRBV11-3 and TRBJ2-5; no reliable D call. The ends were cut back, 3 bases at V and 4 bases at J, with 12 bases in the middle. The germline V gene encodes CDR1 SGHNT and CDR2 YENEEA. This CDR3 has 14 residues. CDR3 residues: CASSFISYVETQYF. CDR3 DNA sequence: TGTGCCAGCAGCTTTATATCCTATGTAGAGACCCAGTACTTC.

This clone has more than one count but fewer than ten. The V gene is TRBV7-6, the J gene TRBJ2-7, with 7 bases identical to TRBD1. Germline V gives CDR1 SGHVS, CDR2 FNYEAQ. The CDR3 extends over 14 amino acids. V trimming: 3 bases; J trimming: 3 bases; junction bases outside the gene matches: 5. Here the CDR3 DNA reads TGTGCCAGCAGCTTGGATACAGGGGACTACGAGCAGTACTTC. Translated, it gives CASSLDTGDYEQYF.

V gene TRBV19 combines with J gene TRBJ1-1; D remains ambiguous. Germline CDR1 LNHDA, CDR2 SQIVND (reference sequence). The V end was cut by 5 bases, the J end by 2 bases, with 12 bases between. The CDR3 contains 14 residues. In DNA, the CDR3 is TGTGCCAGTAGTCCATGGCGGGGAAACACTGAAGCTTTCTTT. The encoded protein is CASSPWRGNTEAFF.